A selection of T cell receptor beta chains follows, all from one sample in a study of T-cell memory formation after mild COVID-19. Via MiXCR, TCRdb re-called the 5' RACE reads, giving one row per CDR3 protein. This sample yields approximately 480,000 distinct CDR3 sequences, of which 15% to 20% are seen a single time; approximately 13% belongs to the top ten. Sample: PBMCs or a T cell subset sorted from them (not recorded which). These receptors were obtained from an adult woman who had mild COVID-19 (a few samples of this study predate the infection). Cell type and time point are not known. The CDR3 runs from the conserved cysteine through the conserved F or W. The D gene is left open where the match is weak. The size field is filled for only some rows; it gives once, few, many or a size class.

V	J	size	D	DNA	CDR3
TRBV5-1	TRBJ2-2	.	.	TGCGCCAGCAGCTTGGCTGACGGAAACACCGGGGAGCTGTTTTTT	CASSLADGNTGELFF
TRBV18	TRBJ2-7	few	TRBD1	TGTGCCAGCTCCCGACAGGGGGCGACCTACGAGCAGTACTTC	CASSRQGATYEQYF
TRBV7-9	TRBJ2-5	.	TRBD2	TGTGCCAGCAGCCCGGGGGCGGGAGGGCCCTCGAGGGAGACCCAGTACTTC	CASSPGAGGPSRETQYF
TRBV6-5	TRBJ2-1	.	TRBD2	TGTGCCAGCAGACTAGCGGGAGGGGTGTACAATGAGCAGTTCTTC	CASRLAGGVYNEQFF
TRBV30	TRBJ2-7	few	TRBD2	TGTGCCTGGAGCCAAAAAACTAGCGACTTCTCCTACGAGCAGTACTTC	CAWSQKTSDFSYEQYF
TRBV20-1	TRBJ1-1	.	TRBD1	TGCAGTGCTAAAGGACAGGGGGCATTTATTGTCACTGAAGCTTTCTTT	CSAKGQGAFIVTEAFF
TRBV24-1	TRBJ2-5	.	TRBD2	TGTGCCACTCAAAGCGGGGGCGGGGAGACCCAGTACTTC	CATQSGGGETQYF
TRBV4-2	TRBJ2-1	few	.	TGTGCCAGCAGAATAATAGGGGGGCTGAACAATGAGCAGTTCTTC	CASRIIGGLNNEQFF
TRBV6-5	TRBJ2-6	many	TRBD1	TGTGCCAGCAGTTTCGGGACAGGGGGCTCTGGGGCCAACGTCCTGACTTTC	CASSFGTGGSGANVLTF
TRBV4-3	TRBJ2-2	few	TRBD2	TGCGCCAGCAGCCAAGGCGGACTAGCGGGAGGTCCTGGTAGCGGGGAGCTGTTTTTT	CASSQGGLAGGPGSGELFF
TRBV7-9	TRBJ2-7	.	.	TGTGCCAGCAGCCGGGTCTGGCAGGACTCCTACGAGCAGTACTTC	CASSRVWQDSYEQYF
TRBV20-1	TRBJ1-5	few	.	TGCAGTGCTGAAGGGCCCGGGGTGAGCAATCAGCCCCAGCATTTT	CSAEGPGVSNQPQHF
TRBV2	TRBJ2-1	once	.	TGTGCCAGCAGCTCCAACCTATACAATGAGCAGTTCTTC	CASSSNLYNEQFF
TRBV12-3/TRBV12-4	TRBJ2-7	.	TRBD2	TGTGCCAGCAGTCCCCGGACTAGCGGGCGGGTGGAGCAGTACTTC	CASSPRTSGRVEQYF
TRBV12-3/TRBV12-4	TRBJ2-7	few	TRBD2	TGTGCCAGCAGACGGACTAGCGGGAAAACAGAGCAGTACTTC	CASRRTSGKTEQYF
TRBV7-3	TRBJ2-7	.	.	TGTGCCAGCAGCTTTGGGCCAGACTCCTACGAGCAGTACTTC	CASSFGPDSYEQYF
TRBV6-2/TRBV6-3	TRBJ1-1	many	TRBD1	TGTGCCAGCAGTGACCCGGGACAGGGGAAGTGGAACTTT	CASSDPGQGKWNF
TRBV4-2	TRBJ2-3	many	TRBD2	TGTGCCAGCAGCCAGTTCAGCGGGGGGGCCGCAGATACGCAGTATTTT	CASSQFSGGAADTQYF
TRBV3-1	TRBJ2-2	few	TRBD1	TGTGCCAGCAGCCAAGATTTCGGGACAGGGCGGCACGGGGAGCTGTTTTTT	CASSQDFGTGRHGELFF
TRBV4-1	TRBJ2-3	many	.	TGCGCCAGCAGCCAAGAAGAACGGGGTGGCACAGATACGCAGTATTTT	CASSQEERGGTDTQYF
TRBV15	TRBJ2-1	few	TRBD2	TGTGCCACCAGCAGGGAGCGCGGGGGGGCCCCCAATGAGCAGTTCTTC	CATSRERGGAPNEQFF
TRBV4-3	TRBJ2-3	.	.	TGCGCCAGCAGCCAAGCAGGGGGGAAAACAGATACGCAGTATTTT	CASSQAGGKTDTQYF
TRBV12-3/TRBV12-4	TRBJ1-3	.	.	TGTGCCAGCAGCCCGGGACATAACTCTGGAAACACCATATATTTT	CASSPGHNSGNTIYF
TRBV9	TRBJ2-1	.	TRBD1	TGTGCCAGCAGCCAAAGTGGGACAGACTACAATGAGCAGTTCTTC	CASSQSGTDYNEQFF
TRBV7-2	TRBJ2-7	.	.	TGTGCCAGCAGCCCTGCGGGACGATACGAGCAGTACTTC	CASSPAGRYEQYF
TRBV7-7	TRBJ2-1	.	.	TGTGCTAGCAGCTCAACCGGCCCTTTAAGCTCCTACAATGAGCAGTTCTTC	CASSSTGPLSSYNEQFF
TRBV29-1	TRBJ2-7	.	.	TGCAGCGTTGAATGGGTAAACGAGCAGTACTTC	CSVEWVNEQYF
TRBV7-2	TRBJ2-5	few	TRBD1	TGTGCCAGCAGCAAACAGGGGGCCAGAGAGACCCAGTACTTC	CASSKQGARETQYF
TRBV10-3	TRBJ2-3	.	.	TGTGCCATCAGTGAGCCTACGACGACCCTCACAGATACGCAGTATTTT	CAISEPTTTLTDTQYF
TRBV19	TRBJ2-1	few	TRBD1	TGTGCCAGTAGTCCGGGACAGCCCCCATACAATGAGCAGTTCTTC	CASSPGQPPYNEQFF
TRBV12-5	TRBJ1-1	.	.	TGTGCTAGTGGTTTGGTAACTGGGGAATATCTGAACACTGAAGCTTTCTTT	CASGLVTGEYLNTEAFF
TRBV20-1	TRBJ1-3	few	.	TGCAGTGCTAGAGATAGTAGGGGAAACACCATATATTTT	CSARDSRGNTIYF
TRBV19	TRBJ2-3	.	.	TGTGCCAGTAGTATAGCCCCCGGCGAGGATACGCAGTATTTT	CASSIAPGEDTQYF
TRBV7-2	TRBJ1-4	few	.	TGTGCCAGCAGCAGAACGTATGCAACTAATGAAAAACTGTTTTTT	CASSRTYATNEKLFF
TRBV7-9	TRBJ1-2	.	.	TGTGCCAGCACCCCCGGCTACTCGGGTGACCCCTATGGCTACACCTTC	CASTPGYSGDPYGYTF
TRBV27	TRBJ1-2	few	.	TGTGCCAGCAGCCCACCGGGACTCGGCTATGGCTACACCTTC	CASSPPGLGYGYTF
TRBV4-1	TRBJ1-2	few	.	TGCGCCAGCAGCCAAGAAACAGGGCGGACCTATGGCTACACCTTC	CASSQETGRTYGYTF
TRBV12-3/TRBV12-4	TRBJ1-5	few	.	TGTGCCAGCAGGATACTACAGGGAGCCAATCAGCCCCAGCATTTT	CASRILQGANQPQHF
TRBV20-1	TRBJ2-7	.	.	TGCAGTGCTGAGGGACTCGCCTCCTACGAGCAGTACTTC	CSAEGLASYEQYF
TRBV21-1	TRBJ2-7	.	.	TGTGCCAGCAGCAAAGAGCGGGATAGCGAAAAGGCGCAGTACTTC	CASSKERDSEKAQYF
TRBV19	TRBJ2-1	.	TRBD2	TGTGCCAGTAGGGTGATAGCGGGGGATCACAATGAGCAGTTCTTC	CASRVIAGDHNEQFF
TRBV6-1	TRBJ2-2	.	.	TGTGCCAGCAGTGGCTTCGGCGGCACGAACACCGGGGAGCTGTTTTTT	CASSGFGGTNTGELFF
TRBV5-1	TRBJ2-1	many	TRBD2	TGCGCCAGCGGCCTGACTAGCGGGGCGGAGGGAGAGCAGTTCTTC	CASGLTSGAEGEQFF
TRBV7-2	TRBJ1-2	.	.	TGTGCCAGCAGCTTAGAGACGTTTGGCTACACCTTC	CASSLETFGYTF
TRBV7-2	TRBJ2-7	.	TRBD2	TGTGCCAGCAGCTTAGGACTAGCGGGGGGATACAAGCAGTACTTC	CASSLGLAGGYKQYF
TRBV15	TRBJ1-4	.	.	TGTGCCACGGGCCGGTCGGCAACTAATGAAAAACTGTTTTTT	CATGRSATNEKLFF
TRBV20-1	TRBJ1-2	few	.	TGCAGTGCTAGACAAGAGGTGTCTAACTATGGCTACACCTTC	CSARQEVSNYGYTF
TRBV7-6	TRBJ2-1	.	.	TGTGCCAGCAGCTTAGCTTCTAGCGTAAGAAATGAGCAGTTCTTC	CASSLASSVRNEQFF
TRBV6-2/TRBV6-3	TRBJ1-1	.	.	TGTGCCAGCAGGCAGACTGAAGCTTTCTTT	CASRQTEAFF
TRBV21-1	TRBJ2-2	.	.	TGTGCCAGCAGCTGCCAGGGGGAGATTTTGGCCGGGGAGCTGTTTTTT	CASSCQGEILAGELFF
TRBV27	TRBJ2-7	.	TRBD1	TGTGCCAGCAGTTTTAGGAGCCGCCGGGACAGAGACTACGAGCAGTACTTC	CASSFRSRRDRDYEQYF
TRBV11-3	TRBJ2-1	few	.	TGTGCCAGCAGCTTTATATCGGGGACGGGCAATGAGCAGTTCTTC	CASSFISGTGNEQFF
TRBV7-2	TRBJ1-2	many	.	TGTGCCACCCAAGGGACTAACTATGGCTACACCTTC	CATQGTNYGYTF
TRBV12-3/TRBV12-4	TRBJ2-2	.	.	TGTGCCAGCACCGACTCTCCGGCGAAGGGCCGTACCGGGGAGCTGTTTTTT	CASTDSPAKGRTGELFF